These 6 T cell receptor beta chains came from one sample sequenced in a study of cytomegalovirus exposure and HLA in healthy donors. The PCR contained 60 Vbeta and 13 Jbeta primers. Method: immunoSEQ multiplex PCR; TCRdb's copy keeps in-frame clones and lacks some. This sample carries about 250,000 clones, about 75% of them seen once, and the ten largest clones take under 3%. Sequenced sample: PBMCs. The receptors were gathered from a female donor in good health and CMV-seronegative.

This clone turned up a few times. The rearrangement links TRBV6-4 to TRBJ2-2; 9 bases map to TRBD1. CDR1 is MRHNA, CDR2 SNTAGT, per germline. This CDR3 has 15 amino acids. The trim removed 7 bases at V and 6 bases at J, leaving 9 bases unmatched. CDR3: CASTPGQGYAGELFF. In DNA form, the CDR3 reads TGTGCCAGCACCCCGGGACAGGGTTACGCCGGGGAGCTGTTTTTT.

The CDR3 spells CASSPGQGQETQYF. Written as DNA, the CDR3 is TGTGCCAGCAGCCCTGGTCAGGGACAAGAGACCCAGTACTTC. The rearrangement uses TRBV5-4 and TRBJ2-5; the D gene is possibly TRBD1 (5 bases). This CDR3 is built from 14 residues. Trimming left V 4 bases short and J 2 bases short, with 12 bases between. Germline values: CDR1 SGHNT, CDR2 YYREEE (reference sequence). Complete variable domain (other parts from reference TRBV5-4 and TRBJ2-5): ETGVTQSPTHLIKTRGQQVTLRCSSQSGHNTVSWYQQALGQGPQFIFQYYREEENGRGNFPPRFSGLQFPNYSSELNVNALELDDSALYLCASSPGQGQETQYFGPGTRLLVL.

The V call is TRBV4-1, the J call TRBJ2-1; D possibly corresponds to TRBD1 (6 bases). Germline V gene lookup returns CDR1 MGHRA and CDR2 YSYEKL. The ends were cut back, 4 bases at V and 8 bases at J, with 9 bases in the middle. The CDR3 runs to 12 residues. CDR3 nucleotides: TGCGCCAGCAGCCGAGGGACATATGAGCAGTTCTTC. Translating gives CASSRGTYEQFF.

The chain carries TRBV6-6 and TRBJ1-5; D remains ambiguous. The germline gives CDR1 MNHNY, CDR2 SVGAGI (reference sequence). Trimming left V 0 bases short and J 3 bases short, with 12 bases between. This CDR3 is 16 amino acids long. The CDR3 reads CASSYSVRTINQPQHF. DNA for the CDR3: TGTGCCAGCAGTTACTCTGTCAGAACTATCAATCAGCCCCAGCATTTT.

The chain has TRBV5-1 and TRBJ2-2, with 9 bases identical to TRBD2. V trimming: 2 bases; J trimming: 7 bases; junction bases outside the gene matches: 3. Germline-derived CDR1 and CDR2 are SGHRS and YFSETQ. The CDR3 totals 14 residues. The CDR3 reads CASSFSGSHGELFF. In DNA form, the CDR3 reads TGCGCCAGCAGCTTTAGCGGGAGTCACGGGGAGCTGTTTTTT.

V and J are TRBV6-1 and TRBJ1-1, with unresolved D. CDR3 length equals 12 residues. Per germline, CDR1 MNHNS and CDR2 SASEGT. V was pared by 4 bases and J by 5 bases, with 8 bases between. The CDR3 here is CASSVSGTEAFF. The CDR3, as DNA: TGTGCCAGCAGTGTTTCGGGGACTGAAGCTTTCTTT.